This T cell receptor (beta chain) was profiled in a study of beta chain features in type 1 diabetes. This clone was seen a few times. cDNA synthesis used the whole RNA isolate, giving expressed TCRB sequences. Libraries were prepared by immunoSEQ multiplex PCR; TCRdb keeps only in-frame clonotypes and omits some of them. The data contain around 190,000 clones, roughly an eighth of them singletons. The sequenced sample consisted of central memory CD4+ T cells from blood. This clonotype was obtained from a woman aged 18-30 years in good health.

The CDR3: CASSLAGVTYNEQFF. DNA of the CDR3: TGTGCCAGCAGCTTAGCGGGGGTCACCTACAATGAGCAGTTCTTC. V is TRBV13 and J is TRBJ2-1, with D maybe TRBD2 (6 bases). The germline CDR1 and CDR2 sequences are PRHDT and FYEKMQ (reference sequence). This CDR3 is built from 15 residues. V gave up 1 base and J gave up 2 bases, with 9 bases separating them. Filled out from reference TRBV13 and TRBJ2-1, the complete variable domain reads AAGVIQSPRHLIKEKRETATLKCYPIPRHDTVYWYQQGPGQDPQFLISFYEKMQSDKGSIPDRFSAQQFSDYHSELNMSSLELGDSALYFCASSLAGVTYNEQFFGPGTRLTVL.